A selection of T cell receptor beta chains follows, all from one sample in a study of T-cell memory formation after mild COVID-19. TCRdb redid the calling of the 5' RACE reads with MiXCR, one entry per CDR3 protein. The repertoire has around 500,000 distinct CDR3 sequences, about 20% of them found once; the top ten carry 10% to 15%. The specimen was PBMCs or a T cell subset sorted from them (not recorded which). The receptors stem from an adult woman who had mild COVID-19 (a few samples of this study predate the infection). Cell type and time point are not known. Each CDR3 is given with its conserved first and last residue. D genes are given only for firm matches. Size is omitted from some rows. Given values are once, few, many or a class for expanded clones.

CDR3aa	CDR3nt	d_gene	v_gene	j_gene	abundance
CASSRLAGGTTSITDTQYF	TGCGCCAGCAGCCGGCTAGCGGGGGGGACTACTTCTATCACAGATACGCAGTATTTT	TRBD2	TRBV4-1	TRBJ2-3	.
CSAFRATNTEAFF	TGCAGTGCTTTCCGGGCCACAAACACTGAAGCTTTCTTT	.	TRBV20-1	TRBJ1-1	.
CASSPTDRRLTDTQYF	TGTGCCAGCAGCCCGACGGACAGGCGATTAACAGATACGCAGTATTTT	TRBD1	TRBV14	TRBJ2-3	.
CASSGGAGRGEPYEQYF	TGTGCCAGCAGTGGCGGGGCGGGTAGGGGAGAACCCTACGAGCAGTACTTC	.	TRBV25-1	TRBJ2-7	.
CASSGEWTDEQYF	TGTGCCAGCAGTGGAGAGTGGACAGACGAGCAGTACTTC	.	TRBV6-1	TRBJ2-7	.
CASSQDSPQTQYF	TGTGCCAGCAGCCAAGATTCCCCCCAGACCCAGTACTTC	.	TRBV4-2	TRBJ2-5	few
CSARDPTSGEFYEQYF	TGCAGTGCTAGAGACCCGACTAGCGGGGAATTCTACGAGCAGTACTTC	TRBD2	TRBV20-1	TRBJ2-7	few
CASGGRYLVGELFF	TGTGCCAGCGGGGGAAGGTATTTGGTGGGGGAGCTGTTTTTT	.	TRBV3-1	TRBJ2-2	few
CASSLGTGGSLSGANVLTF	TGCGCCAGCAGCTTGGGGACAGGGGGATCCCTCTCTGGGGCCAACGTCCTGACTTTC	TRBD1	TRBV5-1	TRBJ2-6	many
CASSLPTWGYNEQFF	TGTGCCAGCAGCTTACCGACGTGGGGCTACAATGAGCAGTTCTTC	.	TRBV7-9	TRBJ2-1	.
CSARPMDRQFPYGYTF	TGCAGTGCTAGGCCTATGGACAGGCAATTCCCCTATGGCTACACCTTC	TRBD1	TRBV20-1	TRBJ1-2	.
CASSPQTGFPDTQYF	TGTGCCAGCAGCCCCCAGACAGGGTTCCCAGATACGCAGTATTTT	TRBD1	TRBV7-8	TRBJ2-3	.
CASSYGGTGQPQHF	TGTGCCAGCAGTTACGGGGGTACAGGTCAGCCCCAGCATTTT	.	TRBV6-2/TRBV6-3	TRBJ1-5	few
CATTPGRYEQYF	TGTGCCACAACCCCGGGACGTTACGAGCAGTACTTC	.	TRBV28	TRBJ2-7	few
CASGTGTRPYTDTQYF	TGCGCCAGCGGCACAGGGACTAGGCCTTACACAGATACGCAGTATTTT	TRBD2	TRBV5-1	TRBJ2-3	few
CASSPPIGEAQYF	TGTGCCAGCAGTCCTCCTATCGGGGAGGCCCAGTACTTC	.	TRBV9	TRBJ2-5	.
CASSYARRNTGELFF	TGTGCCAGCAGTTACGCCAGACGAAACACCGGGGAGCTGTTTTTT	.	TRBV6-2/TRBV6-3	TRBJ2-2	.
CASRSTRGLDTQYF	TGTGCCAGCAGATCTACAAGGGGGCTCGATACGCAGTATTTT	TRBD1	TRBV27	TRBJ2-3	.
CASSGNHRGEAFF	TGTGCCAGCTCAGGGAACCATAGGGGTGAAGCTTTCTTT	.	TRBV6-1	TRBJ1-1	.
CSARGLNTQYF	TGCAGTGCTAGAGGACTGAATACGCAGTATTTT	.	TRBV20-1	TRBJ2-3	.
CASSFRVGISEAFF	TGCGCCAGCAGCTTCCGAGTAGGGATTTCTGAAGCTTTCTTT	.	TRBV5-1	TRBJ1-1	.
CASSPGLAAGDTQYF	TGCGCCAGCAGCCCAGGACTAGCGGCGGGAGATACGCAGTATTTT	TRBD2	TRBV5-1	TRBJ2-3	few
CSVAYRGLAKNIQYF	TGCAGCGTTGCATACAGGGGGCTAGCCAAAAACATTCAGTACTTC	TRBD1	TRBV29-1	TRBJ2-4	few
CASSQDIRGSRFF	TGTGCCAGCAGCCAAGATATAAGGGGTTCTAGGTTCTTC	.	TRBV3-1	TRBJ2-1	.
CASREDGNEQFF	TGTGCCAGCAGAGAGGACGGCAATGAGCAGTTCTTC	.	TRBV25-1	TRBJ2-1	.
CASSLGPATRPYEQYF	TGTGCCAGCAGCTTAGGGCCGGCCACGAGACCCTACGAGCAGTACTTC	.	TRBV11-2	TRBJ2-7	.
CSASRPGTGNSPLHF	TGCAGTGCTAGCAGACCGGGGACAGGGAATTCACCCCTCCACTTT	TRBD1	TRBV20-1	TRBJ1-6	.
CASSRGLAESTDTQYF	TGTGCCAGCAGCAGAGGACTAGCGGAGAGCACAGATACGCAGTATTTT	TRBD2	TRBV9	TRBJ2-3	.
CASSPKTGGGQPQHF	TGTGCCAGTAGTCCCAAGACAGGGGGCGGTCAGCCCCAGCATTTT	TRBD1	TRBV19	TRBJ1-5	few
CASSQSGFSNQPQHF	TGTGCCAGCAGCCAGTCAGGATTTAGCAATCAGCCCCAGCATTTT	.	TRBV12-3/TRBV12-4	TRBJ1-5	.
CASSFRLAGGTATDTQYF	TGTGCCAGCAGTTTCAGACTAGCGGGGGGCACGGCAACAGATACGCAGTATTTT	TRBD2	TRBV27	TRBJ2-3	.
CASSSTGSAGETQYF	TGTGCCAGCAGTTCTACCGGGAGTGCAGGAGAGACCCAGTACTTC	.	TRBV6-5	TRBJ2-5	.
CAWSYGTSGGHTDTQYF	TGTGCCTGGAGTTACGGGACTAGCGGGGGCCACACAGATACGCAGTATTTT	TRBD2	TRBV30	TRBJ2-3	.
CASSQGLAGHNEQFF	TGTGCCAGCAGCCAGGGACTAGCGGGCCACAATGAGCAGTTCTTC	TRBD2	TRBV7-2	TRBJ2-1	.
CSVGDRGQNTGELFF	TGCAGCGTTGGGGACAGGGGGCAGAACACCGGGGAGCTGTTTTTT	TRBD1	TRBV29-1	TRBJ2-2	few
CASSRDGQPNTEAFF	TGTGCCAGCAGCCGAGATGGACAGCCGAACACTGAAGCTTTCTTT	.	TRBV3-1	TRBJ1-1	few
CASSPPGQGSNQPQHF	TGTGCCAGCTCCCCACCGGGACAGGGCAGCAATCAGCCCCAGCATTTT	TRBD1	TRBV18	TRBJ1-5	.